The present T cell receptor (beta chain) was sequenced within a study of cytomegalovirus exposure and HLA in healthy donors. Study-level points and caveats: Testing in vitro showed a few CMV-associated chains specific for CMV antigens. The study labeled approximately 150 TCR beta chains cytomegalovirus-associated.

This clone has a single count. No antigen is known for it. The assay was immunoSEQ multiplex PCR, and TCRdb's table has in-frame clones only and misses some. The sample has fewer than 200,000 clones, around 87% seen once. The CDR3 contains 13 residues. V lost 5 bases and J lost 6; bases outside the gene matches: 2. Germline lookup yields CDR1 MNHEY and CDR2 SMNVEV (reference sequence). The rearrangement links TRBV27 to TRBJ1-5; 9 bases map to TRBD1. The receptor's source is a woman under 40 in good health and CMV-seronegative. Sample: PBMCs. The CDR3 is CASSVDRGQPQHF. Written as DNA, the CDR3 is TGTGCCAGCAGTGTGGACAGGGGTCAGCCCCAGCATTTT.